This entry features one TCR beta chain sequence. This clonotype has a count of ten or more. Its antigen specificity is not known. No quality values exist for individual bases; no much larger clone is one base distant. Sequences SGHAT (CDR1) and FQNNGV (CDR2) are obtained from the germline V gene. Trimming accounts for 4 bases at V and 1 base at J, while the number of junction bases matched to no gene is 3. From cysteine to phenylalanine, the CDR3 is 16 amino acids long. This entry keeps only the CDR3 DNA: 48 bases, framed from base 1. The data were obtained in a study of T cells in Graves' hyperthyroidism and ophthalmopathy (dated by TCRdb to about 2019). Some background on the complete study: Peripheral blood was sampled at the time of initial diagnosis, prior to any treatment. To identify distinguishing TCR V-J signatures, a discovery cohort of around 100 patients was used, comprising fewer than 45 with Graves' ophthalmopathy and some 57 with stable Graves' hyperthyroidism. Prospective prediction of ophthalmopathy was tested in an independent validation cohort consisting of 18 to 20 hyperthyroidism patients and around 16 patients who later progressed to ophthalmopathy. For training and testing, the 100 or so patients in the discovery cohort were randomly divided in a 7:3 ratio. In six Graves' hyperthyroidism patients, the study also compared T-cell repertoires from thyroid tissue with T-cell repertoires from blood. After sampling, hyperthyroidism patients received methimazole starting at 30 mg daily, and ophthalmopathy patients received high-dose intravenous methylprednisolone. TCR Vbeta CDR3 sequencing of some 140 peripheral blood samples (more than 40 ophthalmopathy, some 75 hyperthyroidism and roughly 17 progressor patients) is reported in the paper. Overall results and qualifications from the work: A model built on a 13 V-J signature distinguished ophthalmopathy from stable hyperthyroidism, reaching roughly 88% sensitivity and 81.08% specificity in cross-validation and 80%/75% in testing. Sample size was not statistically predetermined, and blinding of investigators to group allocation was not performed. In validation, progression to ophthalmopathy was predicted by the model with 70% to 71% sensitivity and under 85% specificity, a median of about 6.8 months before onset. Blood samples also contained most of the expanded thyroid clonotypes (frequency above 0.001), which suggests that blood repertoires may reflect thyroid immune responses.

Stable Graves' hyperthyroidism was defined as the absence of progression to ophthalmopathy over 18 months of follow-up. Hyperthyroidism patients were aged 18 to 65 years and newly diagnosed, with disease duration of less than 2 months. The study excluded patients with uncontrolled infections, other autoimmune diseases, pregnancy or lactation. Diagnoses relied on clinical symptoms, serum thyroxine and TRAb, thyroid ultrasound and orbital computed tomography. PBMCs were isolated from more than 8 ml of fresh peripheral blood by Ficoll-Paque density gradient centrifugation. Total RNA was extracted with Trizol reagent, and quality was checked on an Agilent 2100 Bioanalyzer. The TCR beta CDR3 regions were amplified from RNA transcripts. For the first round of RT-PCR on the TCR CDR3, the HTBI primer set was used together with the Qiagen OneStep RT-PCR kit. Libraries were constructed in a second round of multiplex PCR, after which size selection and purification were carried out. Libraries were sequenced paired-end with 100 bp reads on an Illumina HiSeq2000. As for how the authors treated the data: SOAPnuke was used to process the raw data, throwing out any read that contained adapters or uncalled bases, had a mean Phred below 15, or lacked an exact constant-primer or identifier match. High-quality paired reads were merged using COPE v1.2.5, and each unique nucleotide sequence was defined as a clonotype. MiTCR v1.1 was used to align clonotypes to the IMGT TRBV, TRBD and TRBJ reference segments. The analysis included only V-J combinations with a frequency above 0.0001, which together covered around 99% of the repertoires. A TCS score was defined as the ratio of F50 (clonal expansion) to E x V (chaos), with BLOSUM62-based TCRdist applied between CDR3 peptides within each V-J. Welch's t-statistics and random forest reduced roughly 540 V-J features to 13, which were used in a naive Bayes classifier (R e1071). TCRdb redid the processing of the public reads, applying fastp at Q25 and MiXCR, and retained in-frame beta chains. Rows are unified per CDR3 protein, each entry keeping the most common DNA and genes. Here the V and J calls rest on TCRdb's processing, not on the authors' analysis. This sample comprises some 400,000 distinct CDR3 sequences, approximately 15% of them detected only once. 9.5% to 11% of the sample is taken by the ten largest.

This chain is built from TRBV11-2 and TRBJ2-1; 11 bases in the junction line up with TRBD2. The sequence was collected from a woman aged 60-75 years with Graves' hyperthyroidism. The sample comprised blood. The CDR3 region has the sequence CASSYRLAGSYNEQFF. The DNA is as follows: TGTGCCAGCAGCTACCGACTAGCGGGATCCTACAATGAGCAGTTCTTC.